This entry lists 14 T cell receptor beta chains sequenced from one sample in a study of control samples from healthy donors and cancer patients. Some clones are missing from TCRdb's copy, which holds only in-frame ones; the method was immunoSEQ multiplex PCR. Altogether under 150,000 clones are present, less than 90% being singletons, with the ten largest covering roughly 10%. The sequencing sample was made of blood. Receptors were obtained from a woman in her 30s in good health.

This chain uses TRBV7-9 with TRBJ2-1, with D perhaps matching TRBD2 (6 bases). Trimming stripped 6 bases from V and 3 bases from J, with 15 bases between. The CDR3 totals 15 residues. Germline V gene lookup returns CDR1 SEHNR and CDR2 FQNEAQ (reference sequence). The CDR3 protein is CASSPGRNFYNEQFF. CDR3 in DNA: TGTGCCAGCAGTCCCGGGAGAAACTTCTACAATGAGCAGTTCTTC.

V gene TRBV6-5 combines with J gene TRBJ1-2; TRBD1 agrees at 8 bases. V was pared by 2 bases and J by 8 bases, with 4 bases of the junction left unmatched. Germline CDR1 and CDR2: MNHEY and SVGAGI. CDR3 length equals 13 residues. CDR3 nucleotide sequence: TGTGCCAGCAGTTACCAACAGGGGGTGGGCTACACCTTC. Translating gives CASSYQQGVGYTF.

Here the CDR3 reads CASSPLGTHTQYF. CDR3 DNA: TGTGCCAGCAGCCCCCTCGGGACCCATACGCAGTATTTT. The genes are TRBV7-9 and TRBJ2-3; D is possibly TRBD1 or TRBD2 (5 bases each). V lost 5 bases, J lost 7 bases, and 13 bases lay in between. The CDR3 sequence is 13 residues long. Germline V gene lookup returns CDR1 SEHNR and CDR2 FQNEAQ (reference sequence).

This rearrangement joins TRBV2 to TRBJ2-1; no clear D. The CDR3 is 15 residues long. V lost 5 bases and J lost 2, with 13 bases in between. In germline, CDR1 is SNHLY, CDR2 FYNNEI. DNA of the CDR3: TGTGCCAGCAGTACCCGCTTAAGCCCCTACAATGAGCAGTTCTTC. It specifies CASSTRLSPYNEQFF.

The CDR3 DNA reads as TGCGCCAGCAGCTTGGCTCCCCCCGATCCTACCACCGGGGAGCTGTTTTTT. Translating it yields CASSLAPPDPTTGELFF. V gene TRBV5-1 combines with J gene TRBJ2-2; D gene uncertain. V lost 0 bases to trimming and J lost 4 bases, with 16 bases between them. The V gene's germline CDR1 is SGHRS and CDR2 YFSETQ. There are 17 residues in the CDR3.

The chain carries TRBV5-1 and TRBJ1-4; D ambiguous. CDR1 and CDR2 (germline): SGHRS, YFSETQ. CDR3 length equals 16 residues. The ends were cut back, 0 bases at V and 5 bases at J, with 14 bases in the middle. CDR3 sequence (DNA): TGCGCCAGCAGCTTGGAATTGAGACGGGGAAATGAAAAACTGTTTTTT. Translating gives CASSLELRRGNEKLFF.

The CDR3 loop reads CASIGGGTNTIYF. The CDR3 DNA reads as TGTGCCAGCATAGGGGGGGGGACGAACACCATATATTTT. The chain joins TRBV28 to TRBJ1-3, with D perhaps matching TRBD1 (6 bases). This CDR3 contains 13 residues. V gave up 7 bases and J gave up 7 bases, with 14 bases separating them. Germline V gene lookup returns CDR1 MDHEN and CDR2 SYDVKM.

The genes are TRBV19 and TRBJ1-1; perhaps TRBD1 as D (5 bases). V was clipped by 4 bases and J by 5 bases, with 11 bases between them. This CDR3 is 13 amino acids long. CDR1 is LNHDA and CDR2 is SQIVND in the germline V gene (reference sequence). CDR3 sequence: CASSTGAGTEAFF. Written as DNA, the CDR3 is TGTGCCAGTAGTACCGGGGCTGGGACTGAAGCTTTCTTT.

The rearrangement uses TRBV7-2 and TRBJ2-7, with 8 bases identical to TRBD2. The CDR3 consists of 16 residues. CDR1 is SGHTA and CDR2 is FQGNSA in the germline V gene. V gave up 2 bases and J gave up 2 bases; unmatched junction bases: 8. The CDR3 protein is CASSLMDSGTPYEQYF. The CDR3 DNA sequence: TGTGCCAGCAGCTTAATGGATAGCGGGACTCCCTACGAGCAGTACTTC.

This clone was detected only once. The chain combines TRBV29-1 with TRBJ1-1; TRBD1 matches at 7 bases. CDR1 SQVTM and CDR2 ANQGSEA come from the germline V gene. The CDR3 is made up of 13 amino acids. The V gene end was trimmed by 8 bases and the J gene end by 1 base; junction bases not matched to a gene: 7. CDR3 nucleotides: TGCAGCCTCGGACAGGCGTGGAACACTGAAGCTTTCTTT. Encoded protein: CSLGQAWNTEAFF.

Remarks on this clone: In the same sample, other DNA sequences code for this CDR3. The chain uses TRBV5-1 and TRBJ2-3; TRBD2 matches 9 bases. Losses at the gene ends were 0 bases for V and 3 bases for J; bases not matched to a gene: 5. Per germline, CDR1 SGHRS and CDR2 YFSETQ. The length of the CDR3 is 16 residues. CDR3 sequence: CASSLEVAGATDTQYF. The CDR3, as DNA: TGCGCCAGCAGCTTGGAGGTAGCGGGAGCGACAGATACGCAGTATTTT.

The J gene is TRBJ1-1, the V gene TRBV5-1, with D unresolved. The ends were cut back, 4 bases at V and 1 base at J, with 2 bases in the middle. The CDR3 extends over 11 amino acids. Germline CDR1 and CDR2: SGHRS and YFSETQ. CDR3 residues: CASSGNTEAFF. The CDR3 DNA reads as TGCGCCAGCAGCGGGAACACTGAAGCTTTCTTT.

The rearrangement joins TRBV19 to TRBJ1-5; TRBD1 might be the D (5 bases). The germline gives CDR1 LNHDA, CDR2 SQIVND (reference sequence). The CDR3 has 15 amino acids. V dropped 2 bases and J dropped 0 bases, with 8 bases sitting between them. The CDR3 DNA reads as TGTGCCAGTAGTATAAGGGGATCTAGCAATCAGCCCCAGCATTTT. As protein: CASSIRGSSNQPQHF.

The chain couples TRBV11-2 to TRBJ1-1; TRBD1 might be the D (6 bases). CDR3 length: 16 residues. The V and J ends lost 4 bases and 8 bases respectively, with 23 bases between them. Germline lookup yields CDR1 SGHAT and CDR2 FQNNGV. CDR3 DNA: TGTGCCAGCAGCTCCCGACAGGCGACTGATTCCCAGGAAGCTTTCTTT. Protein sequence: CASSSRQATDSQEAFF.